What follows are 20 T cell receptor beta chains derived from one specimen sequenced in a study of T-cell memory formation after mild COVID-19. TCRdb re-analysed the 5' RACE reads in MiXCR, keeping a single row per CDR3 protein. Of a few hundred thousand distinct CDR3 sequences listed, over 20% were seen once; the top ten hold under 15%. Sequencing was carried out using PBMCs or a T cell subset sorted from them (not recorded which). These receptors all stem from an adult woman who had mild COVID-19 (a few samples of this study predate the infection). Cell type and time point are not known.

There are many counts of this clonotype. This chain joins TRBV5-4 and TRBJ1-2; possibly TRBD1 for D (5 bases). CDR3 length: 15 amino acids. The germline V gene has CDR1 SGHNT and CDR2 YYREEE (reference sequence). The V gene lost 5 bases and the J gene lost 2 bases, with 16 bases spanning the gap. The CDR3 sequence is CASRIQGFGNYGYTF. The CDR3 DNA is TGTGCCAGCAGGATCCAGGGTTTCGGCAACTATGGCTACACCTTC.

The chain joins TRBV5-1 to TRBJ2-5, with TRBD1 matching over 7 bases. Germline V gives CDR1 SGHRS, CDR2 YFSETQ. The CDR3 consists of 14 residues. Losses at the gene ends were 0 bases for V and 3 bases for J; bases not matched to a gene: 2. The CDR3 nucleotides are TGCGCCAGCAGCTTGGCCGGGACAGAAGAGACCCAGTACTTC. This gives the protein CASSLAGTEETQYF.

In this sample, this clonotype turned up a few times. The genes are TRBV2 and TRBJ1-1, with D uncertain. In germline, CDR1 is SNHLY, CDR2 FYNNEI. The CDR3 contains 14 residues. V was cut by 4 bases and J by 7 bases, with 16 bases left in between. This CDR3 is CASSGISGSLEAFF. The DNA for the CDR3 is TGTGCCAGCAGTGGTATTTCGGGCTCCCTTGAAGCTTTCTTT.

This clonotype has a handful of counts. J is TRBJ2-7 and V is TRBV7-9, with TRBD1 matching over 11 bases. The germline V gene encodes CDR1 SEHNR and CDR2 FQNEAQ (reference sequence). The CDR3 is made up of 15 amino acids. The V and J ends lost 5 bases and 3 bases, in that order; junction bases with no gene match: 6. CDR3 protein: CASSAGTGGLYEQYF. In nucleotides, the CDR3 is TGTGCCAGCAGCGCCGGGACAGGGGGTCTCTACGAGCAGTACTTC. Supplemented by reference TRBV7-9 and TRBJ2-7, the full variable domain reads DTGVSQNPRHKITKRGQNVTFRCDPISEHNRLYWYRQTLGQGPEFLTYFQNEAQLEKSRLLSDRFSAERPKGSFSTLEIQRTEQGDSAMYLCASSAGTGGLYEQYFGPGTRLTVT.

This clonotype was counted between two and nine times. The CDR3 sequence is CASSTGGVPETQYF. CDR3 nucleotides: TGCGCCAGCAGCACCGGGGGTGTTCCAGAGACCCAGTACTTC. The chain links TRBV5-1 to TRBJ2-5, with D maybe TRBD2 (6 bases). The CDR3 spans 14 residues. V shed 4 bases and J shed 4 bases, with 14 bases lying between them. Per germline, CDR1 SGHRS and CDR2 YFSETQ.

V gene TRBV7-9 combines with J gene TRBJ2-1; D unresolved. The V gene lost 10 bases and the J gene lost 9 bases, with 4 bases spanning the gap. The V gene's germline CDR1 is SEHNR and CDR2 FQNEAQ (reference sequence). The CDR3 spans 8 residues. The CDR3 bases are TGTGCCACCCTTGAGCAGTTCTTC. It codes for CATLEQFF.

The chain is built from TRBV20-1 and TRBJ1-5, with TRBD1 matching 8 bases. The CDR3 loop spans 17 amino acids. The junction had 8 bases not matched to a gene; V was cut back by 0 bases and J by 1 base. Germline CDR1 is DFQATT and CDR2 is SNEGSKA (reference sequence). The CDR3 DNA is TGCAGTGCTAGAGATCAATTTCGACAGGGGAGCAATCAGCCCCAGCATTTT. It is translated as CSARDQFRQGSNQPQHF.

This clonotype was seen a few times. CDR3 in amino acids: CASCIRDGPYEQYF. DNA of the CDR3: TGTGCCAGCTGCATCCGGGACGGCCCCTACGAGCAGTACTTC. The gene calls are TRBV27 and TRBJ2-7; D possibly uses TRBD1 or TRBD2 (5 bases each). V lost 8 bases to trimming and J lost 2 bases, with 16 bases between them. The CDR3 contains 14 residues. Germline loops: CDR1 MNHEY, CDR2 SMNVEV (reference sequence).

The chain combines TRBV23-1 with TRBJ1-3; D is ambiguous. TRBV23-1 is sorted into the ORF group, with uncertain function. The CDR3 has 11 residues. Trimming took off 4 bases at V and 5 bases at J, with 3 bases between the two ends. The CDR3 reads CASSPRNTIYF. The CDR3 region has the DNA TGCGCCAGCAGTCCGCGAAACACCATATATTTT.

This chain connects TRBV6-5 to TRBJ1-2; D might be TRBD1 (6 bases). CDR3 length equals 13 residues. Germline V gene sequence: CDR1 MNHEY, CDR2 SVGAGI. V lost 5 bases and J lost 5, with 12 bases in between. CDR3 sequence (DNA): TGTGCCAGCAGTCACGGACAGTTGTATGGCTACACCTTC. It encodes CASSHGQLYGYTF.

This chain links TRBV4-2 with TRBJ2-1, with D possibly being TRBD1 or TRBD2 (5 bases each). Germline CDR1 is LGHNA and CDR2 is YNFKEQ. The CDR3 totals 15 residues. The V gene lost 3 bases and the J gene lost 7 bases, with 16 bases spanning the gap. The DNA of the CDR3 is TGTGCCAGCAGCCAGGGTGAACTGGGACGGAATGAGCAGTTCTTC. Translation gives CASSQGELGRNEQFF.

CDR3 sequence: CASSRVTGNNEQFF. In DNA, the CDR3 is TGTGCCAGCAGTCGGGTAACGGGTAACAATGAGCAGTTCTTC. The gene calls are TRBV25-1 and TRBJ2-1, with D uncertain. The CDR3 has 14 residues. V was cut by 5 bases and J by 5 bases, with 13 bases left in between. Germline V gene sequence: CDR1 MGHDK, CDR2 SYGVNS.

J is TRBJ2-1 and V is TRBV29-1, with 7 bases aligning to TRBD1. The junction had 2 bases not matched to a gene; V was cut back by 0 bases and J by 0 bases. The CDR3 is 15 residues long. From germline, CDR1 is SQVTM and CDR2 ANQGSEA. The CDR3 here is CSVEEGQPSYNEQFF. Here the CDR3 DNA reads TGCAGCGTTGAAGAGGGACAGCCCTCCTACAATGAGCAGTTCTTC.

The chain recombines TRBV24-1 with TRBJ2-7, with a weak D call TRBD1 (5 bases). The CDR3 is 14 residues long. V shed 4 bases and J shed 1 base, with 10 bases lying between them. CDR1 and CDR2 from the germline V gene are KGHDR and SFDVKD. The DNA for the CDR3 is TGTGCCACCAGTGACCCCACAGGATCCTACGAGCAGTACTTC. Amino acid sequence: CATSDPTGSYEQYF.

A few counts support this clonotype. V and J are TRBV11-2 and TRBJ2-5, with D perhaps TRBD2 (5 bases). The V end lost 6 bases, the J end lost 5 bases, and 13 bases lay between the germline ends. The CDR3 loop spans 13 amino acids. The germline gives CDR1 SGHAT, CDR2 FQNNGV. This chain's CDR3 is CASRSLDRETQYF. The CDR3, as DNA: TGTGCCAGCAGATCACTAGACCGGGAGACCCAGTACTTC. Together with reference TRBV11-2 and TRBJ2-5, the CDR3 gives the full variable domain: EAGVAQSPRYKIIEKRQSVAFWCNPISGHATLYWYQQILGQGPKLLIQFQNNGVVDDSQLPKDRFSAERLKGVDSTLKIQPAKLEDSAVYLCASRSLDRETQYFGPGTRLLVL.

This clonotype has a handful of counts. The J gene is TRBJ2-3, the V gene TRBV5-5; D gene unclear. In germline, CDR1 is SGHKS, CDR2 YYEKEE (reference sequence). There are 15 residues in the CDR3. V was shortened by 4 bases and J by 2 bases, with 14 bases between the two germline ends. CDR3 in DNA: TGTGCCAGCAGCCCCGCCGGCGGAATCACAGATACGCAGTATTTT. Protein: CASSPAGGITDTQYF.

The V and J genes are TRBV2 and TRBJ1-2; D possibly corresponds to TRBD1 (5 bases). This CDR3 region has 15 residues. The germline CDR1 and CDR2 sequences are SNHLY and FYNNEI. The germline V and J ends were trimmed by 1 base and 7 bases, with 16 bases remaining between them. The CDR3 loop is CASSEVRGRESGYTF. DNA of the CDR3: TGTGCCAGCAGTGAAGTACGTGGCAGGGAAAGTGGCTACACCTTC.

This clonotype has more than one count but fewer than ten. This chain links TRBV27 with TRBJ1-2, with D possibly being TRBD1 (6 bases). This CDR3 has 14 residues. Germline CDR1 reads MNHEY; CDR2 reads SMNVEV (reference sequence). V shed 6 bases and J shed 2 bases, with 13 bases lying between them. CDR3 nucleotide sequence: TGTGCCAGCAGCACCAACAGGGACAACTATGGCTACACCTTC. This sequence encodes CASSTNRDNYGYTF.

This clonotype has more than one count but fewer than ten. V gene TRBV6-5 combines with J gene TRBJ2-5, with D possibly matching TRBD1 (5 bases). The germline V and J ends were trimmed by 1 base and 4 bases, with 13 bases remaining between them. The CDR3 has 15 residues. CDR1 and CDR2 from the germline V gene are MNHEY and SVGAGI. The CDR3, as DNA: TGTGCCAGCAGTTACTTTGGGCAGGGTGCAGAGACCCAGTACTTC. Protein product: CASSYFGQGAETQYF.

The rearrangement joins TRBV6-5 to TRBJ1-2; 10 positions match TRBD1. Per the germline V gene, CDR1 is MNHEY and CDR2 is SVGAGI. The CDR3 is 14 amino acids. With V trimmed by 5 bases and J by 7 bases, 7 bases remained unmatched. The chain's CDR3 is CASSDRDRGAGYTF. CDR3 sequence (DNA): TGTGCCAGCAGTGACCGGGACAGGGGTGCTGGCTACACCTTC.